This TCR beta chain stems from a study of radiotherapy plus CTLA-4 blockade in lung cancer. Study results and caveats: Blood saw expansion of tumor-derived TCR clones after radiotherapy plus ipilimumab. In blood, early T cell clone dynamics reportedly predicted response best, together with interferon-beta.

V lost 5 bases to trimming and J lost 4 bases, with 15 bases between them. There are 14 residues in the CDR3. CDR1 is LNHDA, CDR2 SQIVND, per germline (reference sequence). Clones were read by immunoSEQ multiplex PCR, and TCRdb kept only the in-frame ones, dropping some. The table has over 80,000 clones, about four fifths seen once. Chemo-refractory metastatic non-small-cell lung cancer patients underwent focal radiation alongside CTLA-4 blockade with ipilimumab. This clone appeared a few times. What it recognizes is unknown. The chain links TRBV19 to TRBJ2-7, with D possibly matching TRBD2 (5 bases). The receptor was derived from a human donor with non-small cell lung cancer who had stable disease on radiotherapy plus ipilimumab. Sequencing used peripheral blood, obtained from a patient treated with radiotherapy plus ipilimumab. CDR3 sequence: CASSPNAPGYEQYF. Here the CDR3 DNA reads TGTGCCAGTAGTCCCAACGCCCCGGGGTACGAGCAGTACTTC.